The 11 T cell receptor beta chains in this list originate from one sample, sequenced in a study of PD-1 blockade in classical Hodgkin lymphoma. Documented time point: cycle 4 day 1 (C4D1), after more than five weeks of nivolumab. Every patient experienced relapse after autologous stem cell transplantation, and brentuximab vedotin exposure varied. Generated by immunoSEQ multiplex PCR, the TCRdb table keeps only in-frame clones and is missing some. The profile shows about 90,000 clones, 75% to 95% of them singletons. Sequenced here: peripheral blood mononuclear cells (PBMCs), sampled before the fourth cycle of nivolumab. These receptors all come from a human donor with classical Hodgkin lymphoma.

The V call is TRBV4-2, the J call TRBJ2-2; 9 positions match TRBD1. Trimming took 4 bases from V and 7 from J; bases not matched to a gene: 10. The CDR3 extends over 16 amino acids. Germline V gene lookup returns CDR1 LGHNA and CDR2 YNFKEQ. The chain's CDR3 is CASSLGQGEKGGELFF. In nucleotides, the CDR3 is TGTGCCAGCAGCCTGGGACAGGGAGAAAAAGGCGGGGAGCTGTTTTTT.

V usage is TRBV11-2 and J usage is TRBJ2-5, with 13 bases matching TRBD2. V was pared by 6 bases and J by 2 bases, with 9 bases of the junction left unmatched. CDR3 size: 17 residues. The germline CDR1 and CDR2 sequences are SGHAT and FQNNGV. CDR3 amino acids: CASSQTSGGVTQETQYF. The DNA for the CDR3 is TGTGCCAGCAGTCAAACTAGCGGGGGGGTAACTCAAGAGACCCAGTACTTC.

J is TRBJ1-1 and V is TRBV6-1; 7 nucleotides match TRBD1. The germline V gene encodes CDR1 MNHNS and CDR2 SASEGT. CDR3 length equals 13 residues. The trim removed 1 base at V and 11 bases at J, leaving 7 bases unmatched. CDR3 nucleotide sequence: TGTGCCAGCAGTGAAGAAGGGGGCGCCCGGGCTTTCTTT. It encodes CASSEEGGARAFF.

V and J are TRBV5-3 and TRBJ2-3; no definite D call. TRBV5-3 is noted as an ORF with a role that remains uncertain. V lost 1 base and J lost 5, with 14 bases in between. The CDR3 is 15 residues long. CDR3 loop: CARSLYLQVLDTQYF. In DNA form, the CDR3 reads TGTGCCAGAAGCTTGTATTTGCAGGTTTTAGATACGCAGTATTTT.

The table lists this clone with many counts. The rearrangement uses TRBV28 and TRBJ1-3; no definite D call. V was clipped by 1 base and J by 4 bases, with 5 bases between them. CDR3 length equals 13 residues. The germline V gene has CDR1 MDHEN and CDR2 SYDVKM. CDR3 sequence reads: CASSLLQGNTIYF. The CDR3 DNA sequence: TGTGCCAGCAGTTTATTACAGGGAAACACCATATATTTT.

A single count supports this clone. This sample includes further DNA sequences coding for the same CDR3. The CDR3 is CASSLPPGELFF. CDR3 sequence (DNA): TGTGCCAGCAGTTTACCCCCCGGGGAGCTGTTTTTT. The rearrangement uses TRBV27 and TRBJ2-2; D is undetermined. This CDR3 spans 12 amino acids. V shed 2 bases and J shed 6 bases, with 4 bases lying between them. CDR1 and CDR2 from the germline V gene are MNHEY and SMNVEV (reference sequence).

The chain has TRBV30 and TRBJ2-1, with D hard to call. Per germline, CDR1 GTSNPN and CDR2 SVGIG (reference sequence). The CDR3 is 11 amino acids. V dropped 0 bases and J dropped 4 bases, with 1 base sitting between them. The CDR3 here is CAWSVYNEQFF. As DNA, the CDR3 is TGTGCCTGGAGTGTATACAATGAGCAGTTCTTC.

This chain links TRBV11-3 with TRBJ2-5; 7 bases agree with TRBD1. The junction had 1 base not matched to a gene; V was cut back by 1 base and J by 2 bases. The CDR3 is made up of 14 amino acids. Germline CDR1 is SGHNT and CDR2 is YENEEA. The CDR3: CASSLGGQQETQYF. As DNA, the CDR3 is TGTGCCAGCAGCTTAGGGGGACAGCAAGAGACCCAGTACTTC.

The chain links TRBV7-8 to TRBJ1-6; D might be TRBD1 (5 bases). Deletions cut 2 bases from V and 7 bases from J, with 12 bases between. The CDR3 consists of 15 residues. CDR1 is SGHVS and CDR2 is FQNEAQ in the germline V gene. CDR3 in DNA: TGTGCCAGCAGCTTAAGGCAGGGAGGCAATTCACCCCTCCACTTT. Protein: CASSLRQGGNSPLHF.

The chain couples TRBV5-4 to TRBJ1-3, with unresolved D. The CDR3 is 16 amino acids. Germline-derived CDR1 and CDR2 are SGHNT and YYREEE (reference sequence). V was pared by 4 bases and J by 4 bases, with 18 bases between. CDR3 sequence reads: CASSAGRMAAGNTIYF. Written as DNA, the CDR3 is TGTGCCAGCAGCGCTGGGCGAATGGCGGCCGGAAACACCATATATTTT.

The rearrangement links TRBV7-6 to TRBJ1-1; D might be TRBD1 (5 bases). The CDR3 contains 13 residues. The ends were cut back, 0 bases at V and 10 bases at J, with 12 bases in the middle. Per the germline V gene, CDR1 is SGHVS and CDR2 is FNYEAQ. DNA for the CDR3: TGTGCCAGCAGCTTAGCGCGGGGGGAAACAGCTTTCTTT. Amino acid sequence: CASSLARGETAFF.